Listed below are T cell receptor beta chains from one sample, sequenced in a study of cytomegalovirus exposure and HLA in healthy donors. This table comes from immunoSEQ multiplex PCR, and its TCRdb copy is limited to in-frame clones, with some not included. The sample has 100,000 or so clones, 80% seen once. Sequencing input: PBMCs. These receptors were taken from a young man in good health and CMV-seropositive. The CDR3 runs from the conserved cysteine through the conserved F or W. The D gene is left open where the match is weak. Not all rows give a size; the values are once, few, many and, for expanded clones, a class.

TRBV6-5,.,TRBJ1-4,TRBD1,CASRLRGRNEKLFF,TGTGCCAGCAGGCTCAGGGGGCGCAACGAAAAACTGTTTTTT
TRBV29-1,.,TRBJ1-5,.,CSVATGPRQPQHF,TGCAGCGTCGCAACAGGGCCCAGGCAGCCCCAGCATTTT
TRBV5-6,.,TRBJ2-3,.,CASRQDRLRTDTQYF,TGTGCCAGCAGACAAGACAGGCTGCGCACAGATACGCAGTATTTT
TRBV5-1,many,TRBJ2-3,.,CASSLEARTDTQYF,TGCGCCAGCAGCTTGGAGGCTAGAACAGATACGCAGTATTTT
TRBV5-1,once,TRBJ1-6,.,CASSLEGANSPLHF,TGCGCCAGCAGCTTGGAAGGGGCGAATTCACCCCTCCACTTT
TRBV10-1,.,TRBJ2-7,.,CASSGSAPYEQYF,TGCGCCAGCAGTGGGTCAGCTCCCTACGAGCAGTACTTC
TRBV5-1,.,TRBJ2-5,TRBD1,CASSVRDSQTQYF,TGCGCCAGCAGCGTTCGGGACAGCCAGACCCAGTACTTC
TRBV5-5,.,TRBJ1-4,.,CASSWGRVGEKLFF,TGTGCCAGCAGCTGGGGCAGGGTTGGTGAAAAACTGTTTTTT
TRBV9,.,TRBJ2-1,.,CASSAGQRSSYNEQFF,TGTGCCAGCAGTGCGGGACAGAGGAGCTCCTACAATGAGCAGTTCTTC
TRBV4-1,.,TRBJ2-1,TRBD2,CASSQDLRGSSYNEQFF,TGCGCCAGCAGCCAAGATTTGCGGGGGAGCTCCTACAATGAGCAGTTCTTC
TRBV2,.,TRBJ1-2,.,CASEGGRRGYTF,TGTGCCTCGGAGGGGGGGCGTCGGGGCTACACCTTC
TRBV7-2,.,TRBJ1-5,TRBD1,CASSSTGTGANQPQHF,TGTGCCAGCAGCTCGACCGGGACAGGGGCCAATCAGCCCCAGCATTTT
TRBV6-5,few,TRBJ2-6,TRBD2,CASSYSGGAGANVLTF,TGTGCCAGCAGTTACTCCGGGGGGGCTGGGGCCAACGTCCTGACTTTC
TRBV6-1,.,TRBJ2-5,TRBD1,CASTVRDRVAETQYF,TGTGCCAGCACAGTGCGAGACAGGGTAGCGGAGACCCAGTACTTC